This T cell receptor (beta chain) came from a study of neurological immune-mediated disorders. Findings and caveats of the study: Levels of TCR clonal expansion peaked in HTLV-1-associated myelopathy and reached their lowest in multiple sclerosis, under those of healthy controls. Association with the multiple sclerosis repertoire cluster was not found for any clinical or MRI feature.

The making of cDNA relied on 5'RACE with 10-nucleotide random UMIs. MiXCR, applied by TCRdb to the 5' RACE reads, yields one record per CDR3 protein. The table includes 65,000 to 90,000 distinct CDR3 sequences, approximately 3.4% detected once. Ten or more counts support this clonotype. The antigen is unknown. V gave up 0 bases and J gave up 5 bases, with 16 bases separating them. The CDR3 extends over 16 amino acids. CDR1 and CDR2 (germline): LGHNA, YSLEER. Specimen: PBMCs. The clonotype comes from a woman in her 50s with multiple sclerosis. The genes are TRBV4-3 and TRBJ2-5, with D unresolved. The CDR3 DNA reads as TGCGCCAGCAGCCAAGATCTTAGTCCCTATCAGGAGACCCAGTACTTC. Its protein product is CASSQDLSPYQETQYF.